The text below deals with one T cell receptor (beta chain). Antigen unknown. Looked up from germline, CDR1 is KGHSH and CDR2 is LQKENI. The CDR3 is 14 residues long. V shed 1 base and J shed 5 bases, with 11 bases lying between them. These data are taken from a study of cytomegalovirus exposure and HLA in healthy donors. Study-wide findings and caveats: In a later analysis, TCR beta V- and J-gene trimming showed a link to a missense DCLRE1C variant. In an earlier analysis, in fewer than 700 donors, most V segments appeared productive either ~87% or ~30% of the time.

Primers included in the PCR were 60 Vbeta and 13 Jbeta primers. Profiling relied on immunoSEQ multiplex PCR, and the TCRdb table lists in-frame clones only, not all of them. The top ten hold about 14% of the sample, which has some 69,000 clones, around 70% seen once. The TCR originated in a male donor in good health and CMV-seropositive. This chain connects TRBV18 to TRBJ2-5; possibly TRBD2 for D (6 bases). The source material was PBMCs. The CDR3 sequence is CASSPQGGRETQYF. The DNA for the CDR3 is TGTGCCAGCTCACCACAGGGAGGTAGGGAGACCCAGTACTTC.